This T cell receptor (beta chain) was identified during a study of blood T cells in healthy people across ages. This clonotype has more than one count but fewer than ten. The target antigen is unknown. Broader study findings: Observed TCR beta diversity showed a strong correlation with the percentage of naive T cells as measured by flow cytometry.

V shed 2 bases and J shed 0 bases, with 2 bases lying between them. The CDR3 length is 13 residues. CDR1 and CDR2 from the germline V gene are LGHDT and YNNKEL (reference sequence). A sample-barcoded 5' primer and a J-beta primer mix were used in a second PCR of about 7 to 12 cycles. Each CDR3 protein gets one entry after TCRdb re-called the 5' RACE reads with MiXCR. The sample holds almost 1 million distinct CDR3 sequences; about 53% are singletons and the top ten take 20% to 25%. The material sequenced was blood. The clonotype comes from a woman aged 60-75 years in good health. The rearrangement uses TRBV3-1 and TRBJ2-4; no definite D call. The CDR3 loop reads CASSQLAKNIQYF. Written as DNA, the CDR3 is TGTGCCAGCAGCCAACTAGCCAAAAACATTCAGTACTTC.